This T cell receptor (beta chain) was sequenced for a study of T cells expressing NK-cell markers. For the study at large: It was from sorted CD3+CD56+NKG2C+, CD3+CD56+NKG2C- and CD3+CD56-NKG2C+ T cells that TCR beta repertoires came. Notes on the study in general: NKG2C+ dominant clonotypes from over five donors made up about 1.0-7.5% of CD8+ T cells.

On this clonotype itself: The antigen is not known.

TCRdb re-called the 5' RACE reads and catalogs CDR3 proteins one per entry, DNA excluded. Found here are 300,000 to 500,000 distinct CDR3 sequences; the top ten clones hold around a tenth. Germline CDR1 and CDR2: LGHNA and YNFKEQ. The length of the CDR3 is 16 residues. Sequenced sample: blood T cells: a sorted CD56 or NKG2C T cell subset, CD4+ or CD8+ T cells, or bulk PBMC T cells (not recorded which). This receptor was taken from a woman in her 50s in good health. The chain combines TRBV4-2 with TRBJ2-2. The CDR3: CASSQVVGGNTGELFF.